Shown below are 22 T cell receptor beta chains from a single sample sequenced in a study of Graves' ophthalmopathy and Graves' hyperthyroidism. The study amplified TCR beta CDR3 regions using RNA transcripts. HTBI-primed RT-PCR formed the first round, and a multiplex PCR formed the second. TCRdb used MiXCR to reprocess the multiplex PCR reads, holding one entry per CDR3 protein. The sample lists roughly 600,000 distinct CDR3 sequences; roughly 39% were seen once. Material: peripheral blood or thyroid tissue (not recorded which). These TCRs come from an adult man with Graves' hyperthyroidism.

This clonotype was seen repeatedly, ten times or more. The V call is TRBV2, the J call TRBJ2-5; 7 positions match TRBD1. The CDR3 loop spans 13 amino acids. The germline gives CDR1 SNHLY, CDR2 FYNNEI. After removal of 3 bases from V and 3 bases from J, the junction contained 1 base not matched to a gene. DNA of the CDR3: TGTGCCAGCAGTGATGACAGGGAAGAGACCCAGTACTTC. Protein product: CASSDDREETQYF.

This clonotype came up many times. CDR3 protein: CSAGGGTEQYF. Written as DNA, the CDR3 is TGCAGCGCCGGAGGCGGGACCGAGCAGTACTTC. The V and J genes are TRBV29-1 and TRBJ2-7; D possibly corresponds to TRBD2 (6 bases). Germline assignment: CDR1 SQVTM and CDR2 ANQGSEA. The CDR3 is 11 amino acids. The V and J ends lost 7 bases and 6 bases respectively, with 13 bases between them.

With respect to this clonotype: A much larger clonotype is one base distant, so this may be a read error. This rearrangement joins TRBV12-3 or TRBV12-4 to TRBJ2-5; tentative D call: TRBD2 (7 bases). This CDR3 has 14 residues. The CDR3 DNA follows: TGTGCCGGCAGTTGGGGGGGGGCTCAAGAGACCCAGTACTTC. Translation gives CAGSWGGAQETQYF.

Ten or more counts support this clonotype. V gene TRBV5-8 combines with J gene TRBJ2-5; the D gene is possibly TRBD1 (6 bases). CDR3 length equals 13 residues. Germline V gives CDR1 SGHTS, CDR2 YDEGEE. V lost 4 bases and J 4 bases, leaving 11 bases between the germline ends. The CDR3 nucleotides read TGTGCCAGCAGCCACAGGGTCGGAGAGACCCAGTACTTC. Its protein is CASSHRVGETQYF.

V is TRBV29-1 and J is TRBJ1-2; no definite D call. CDR3 length: 10 amino acids. V was pared by 7 bases and J by 8 bases, with 11 bases between. Germline CDR1 is SQVTM and CDR2 is ANQGSEA. This chain's CDR3 is CSGRATGYTF. CDR3 nucleotides: TGCAGCGGCCGCGCGACGGGCTACACCTTC.

This clonotype came up many times. The chain is built from TRBV12-3 or TRBV12-4 and TRBJ1-5; 11 positions match TRBD1. The CDR3 spans 16 residues. The ends lost 6 bases at V and 3 bases at J; junction bases unmatched: 7. CDR3 nucleotides: TGTGCCAGCAGGGGATCGGACAGGGGGCTCAATCAGCCCCAGCATTTT. Translation: CASRGSDRGLNQPQHF.

With respect to this clonotype: This is likely a read error, given that the CDR3 carries no conserved phenylalanine or tryptophan at its end. The J gene is TRBJ2-2, the V gene TRBV3-1; D is uncertain. Trimming took off 1 base at V and 3 bases at J, with 3 bases between the two ends. Germline V gene sequence: CDR1 LGHDT, CDR2 YNNKEL (reference sequence). This CDR3 comprises 13 residues. The CDR3 loop reads CASSQVYTGELFV. The CDR3 region has the DNA TGTGCCAGCAGCCAAGTTTACACCGGGGAGCTGTTTGTT.

In this sample, this clonotype turned up a few times. An end of the junction does not agree with germline; a read error may underlie this. The CDR3 region is CASSLDSRGTHSYEQCF. For the CDR3, the DNA is TGTGCCAGCAGCTTAGACAGTAGGGGGACGCACTCCTACGAGCAGTGCTTC. The chain carries TRBV7-9 and TRBJ2-7; D is possibly TRBD1 (6 bases). Germline CDR1 and CDR2: SEHNR and FQNEAQ (reference sequence). The CDR3 is made up of 17 amino acids. Combining the CDR3 with reference TRBV7-9 and TRBJ2-7 gives the whole variable domain DTGVSQNPRHKITKRGQNVTFRCDPISEHNRLYWYRQTLGQGPEFLTYFQNEAQLEKSRLLSDRFSAERPKGSFSTLEIQRTEQGDSAMYLCASSLDSRGTHSYEQCFGPGTRLTVT.

This clonotype appeared many times. J is TRBJ2-5 and V is TRBV4-1, with D possibly being TRBD2 (5 bases). The germline gives CDR1 MGHRA, CDR2 YSYEKL. The ends were cut back, 0 bases at V and 1 base at J, with 12 bases in the middle. There are 16 residues in the CDR3. The CDR3 is CASSQDEGLLQETQYF. In DNA, the CDR3 is TGCGCCAGCAGCCAAGATGAAGGACTTCTCCAAGAGACCCAGTACTTC.

This clonotype was observed at least ten times. This sequence joins TRBV29-1 and TRBJ2-7; TRBD1 matches 8 bases. Trimming took 7 bases from V and 5 from J; bases not matched to a gene: 10. Germline CDR1 SQVTM, CDR2 ANQGSEA. The CDR3 covers 13 residues. The CDR3 loop is CSAGRQGWNEQYF. The CDR3 region has the DNA TGCAGCGCCGGCAGACAGGGGTGGAACGAGCAGTACTTC.

This clonotype showed up just a few times. A clone one base away is much larger, so this may be a read error. The V call is TRBV7-9, the J call TRBJ2-5; D possibly corresponds to TRBD2 (5 bases). The CDR3 covers 16 residues. V dropped 3 bases and J dropped 1 base, with 15 bases sitting between them. Germline assignment: CDR1 SEHNR and CDR2 FQNEAQ (reference sequence). Here the CDR3 DNA reads TGTGCCAGCAGCTTCGCCGGAGCGGAGATCCAAGAGACCCAGTACTTC. Amino acids: CASSFAGAEIQETQYF.

In its sample, this clonotype was seen many times. V is TRBV12-3 or TRBV12-4 and J is TRBJ1-6, with D unresolved. CDR3 length: 15 amino acids. The germline V and J ends were trimmed by 3 bases and 7 bases, with 13 bases remaining between them. The CDR3 nucleotides are TGTGCCAGCAGTTTGGGTCCGGGGATCAATTCACCCCTCCACTTT. Translated: CASSLGPGINSPLHF.

This clonotype was recorded at least ten times. The CDR3 does not close with the conserved phenylalanine or tryptophan, likely indicating a read error. The DNA is left out, because the CDR3 cannot be placed on it with certainty; the CDR3 is given as TCRdb lists it. The genes are TRBV20-1 and TRBJ1-6; the D call in the table, TRBD1, was not verified against the DNA. The CDR3 region is 11 residues in length, termini included. Germline V lookup: CDR1 DFQATT, CDR2 SNEGSKA (reference sequence). The CDR3 is CSARGPVRPIS.

The chain recombines TRBV3-1 with TRBJ2-7; no reliable D call. The CDR3 spans 15 residues. From germline, CDR1 is LGHDT and CDR2 YNNKEL (reference sequence). V was pared by 0 bases and J by 2 bases, with 11 bases between. For the CDR3, the DNA is TGTGCCAGCAGCCAAGATACCAGGATTACCTACGAGCAGTACTTC. It is translated as CASSQDTRITYEQYF.

This clonotype has ten or more counts. The gene calls are TRBV6-5 and TRBJ2-2, with D perhaps TRBD2 (6 bases). Germline V gene data show CDR1 as MNHEY and CDR2 as SVGAGI. The CDR3 runs 13 residues. V dropped 5 bases and J dropped 5 bases, with 9 bases sitting between them. The CDR3 nucleotides are TGTGCCAGCAGTCAACTAGCAACCGGGGAGCTGTTTTTT. This translates into CASSQLATGELFF.

J is TRBJ2-2 and V is TRBV10-3; TRBD2 aligns across 9 bases. Germline V gene data show CDR1 as ENHRY and CDR2 as SYGVKD. J gave up 6 bases and V 3 bases, and 2 bases lay outside the gene matches. The CDR3 totals 14 residues. CDR3 sequence: CAISELAGAGELFF. CDR3 in DNA: TGTGCCATCAGTGAATTAGCGGGAGCCGGGGAGCTGTTTTTT.

This clonotype was seen many times. The DNA for the CDR3 is TGCAGTGCTAGAGATCGGCGGGAGCTTCAGCAGTACTTC. Protein product: CSARDRRELQQYF. The chain uses TRBV20-1 and TRBJ2-7; 7 bases align to TRBD2. V lost 0 bases and J lost 8; bases outside the gene matches: 7. Per the germline V gene, CDR1 is DFQATT and CDR2 is SNEGSKA (reference sequence). There are 13 residues in the CDR3.

The gene calls are TRBV14 and TRBJ2-3; tentatively, D is TRBD2 (5 bases). The CDR3 runs to 16 residues. Germline lookup yields CDR1 SGHDN and CDR2 FVKESK. Trimming stripped 0 bases from V and 0 bases from J, with 10 bases between. CDR3 coding DNA: TGTGCCAGCAGCCAAGACTTCGGCGGGAGCACAGATACGCAGTATTTT. Translated: CASSQDFGGSTDTQYF.

This clonotype was found a few times. The chain employs TRBV7-9 and TRBJ1-2; 7 bases line up with TRBD1. The V and J ends lost 8 bases and 4 bases, in that order; junction bases with no gene match: 13. This CDR3 contains 15 residues. Germline V gives CDR1 SEHNR, CDR2 FQNEAQ (reference sequence). DNA for the CDR3: TGTGCCAGCTCATCTTTAGGCCAGGGGGTCTATGGCTACACCTTC. This translates into CASSSLGQGVYGYTF.

This clonotype was seen many times. This chain connects TRBV11-3 to TRBJ2-7; 8 bases match TRBD1. This CDR3 has 15 residues. The germline gives CDR1 SGHNT, CDR2 YENEEA. J was trimmed by 6 bases and V by 3 bases; bases with no gene match: 10. The chain's CDR3 is CASSFSTDRVGEQYF. The CDR3 DNA sequence: TGTGCCAGCAGCTTCAGCACGGACAGGGTAGGCGAGCAGTACTTC.

The chain uses TRBV7-9 and TRBJ2-7; D not resolved. The germline V gene has CDR1 SEHNR and CDR2 FQNEAQ (reference sequence). The CDR3 is 15 amino acids. Trimming pared 6 bases from V and 2 bases from J, leaving 17 bases between. CDR3 in amino acids: CASSYSGRRTYEQYF. CDR3 DNA sequence: TGTGCCAGCAGTTACTCCGGCCGGAGAACCTACGAGCAGTACTTC. The variable domain in full, with the rest retrieved from reference TRBV7-9 and TRBJ2-7, is DTGVSQNPRHKITKRGQNVTFRCDPISEHNRLYWYRQTLGQGPEFLTYFQNEAQLEKSRLLSDRFSAERPKGSFSTLEIQRTEQGDSAMYLCASSYSGRRTYEQYFGPGTRLTVT.

The CDR3 coding sequence is TGTGCCAGCAGCGCAGCGGGAGGGCTTACAGATACGCAGTATTTT. Amino acids: CASSAAGGLTDTQYF. The chain has TRBV7-3 and TRBJ2-3; the match to TRBD2 covers 10 bases. Germline CDR1 SGHTA, CDR2 FQGTGA. This CDR3 is 15 amino acids long. The J segment lost 3 bases and the V segment lost 5 bases, leaving 5 bases of the junction unmatched.